This TCR beta chain was captured in a study of blood T cell repertoires in COVID-19. The CDR3 is made up of 15 amino acids. The ends were cut back, 7 bases at V and 2 bases at J, with 15 bases in the middle. Germline CDR1 reads SEHNR; CDR2 reads FQNEAQ (reference sequence). Generated by immunoSEQ multiplex PCR, the TCRdb table keeps only in-frame clones and is missing some. The sample has 270,000 or so clones; around 88% are singletons. The sequenced sample was PBMCs or T cells enriched from blood (not recorded which). The source is a woman in her thirties or forties with acute COVID-19. The gene calls are TRBV7-9 and TRBJ2-1; TRBD1 is a possible D gene (6 bases). For the CDR3, the DNA is TGTGCCAGCACCTTTCGGGACACAGCCTACAATGAGCAGTTCTTC. Translation: CASTFRDTAYNEQFF.